A selection of T cell receptor beta chains follows, all from one sample in a study of CD8 T cells in ankylosing spondylitis. One entry per CDR3 protein results from TCRdb running MiXCR on the 5' RACE reads. The table has a few hundred thousand distinct CDR3 sequences, over 15% seen once; the top ten hold more than 25%. Sequencing was performed on blood, either unsorted or a sorted T cell fraction (not recorded which). The receptors were sampled from a male donor with ankylosing spondylitis or in good health (not recorded which). Each CDR3 is given with its conserved first and last residue. A D gene is named only where the DNA matches it firmly. Size values are once, few and many counts, or a class for expanded clones, and some rows have none.

size,V,D,J,CDR3,DNA
few,TRBV4-1,-,TRBJ2-3,CASSQVPSTDTQYF,TGCGCCAGCAGCCAAGTTCCGAGCACAGATACGCAGTATTTT
-,TRBV5-1,TRBD1,TRBJ2-7,CASSEGQGARSYDQYF,TGCGCCAGCAGCGAGGGACAGGGGGCGCGTTCCTACGACCAGTACTTC
many,TRBV4-1,-,TRBJ2-5,CASSQVSRAGETQYF,TGCGCCAGCAGCCAAGTATCTAGGGCGGGGGAGACCCAGTACTTC
-,TRBV12-3/TRBV12-4,-,TRBJ2-5,CASSPGTQEYF,TGTGCCAGCAGTCCCGGGACTCAGGAATACTTC
few,TRBV7-6,-,TRBJ2-1,CASSTGIIPNNEQFF,TGTGCCAGCAGCACAGGAATTATCCCGAACAATGAGCAGTTCTTC
-,TRBV29-1,-,TRBJ2-7,CSVELRGQPYEQYF,TGCAGCGTTGAACTCCGAGGACAGCCCTACGAGCAGTACTTC
-,TRBV18,TRBD1,TRBJ1-2,CASSRDRSNYGYTF,TGTGCCAGCTCAAGGGACAGGTCCAACTATGGCTACACCTTC
-,TRBV15,-,TRBJ2-1,CATSREHQESYNEQFF,TGTGCCACCAGCAGAGAGCACCAGGAATCCTACAATGAGCAGTTCTTC
-,TRBV20-1,-,TRBJ2-7,CSVPGTGNYEQYF,TGCAGTGTTCCCGGGACGGGGAACTACGAGCAGTACTTC
-,TRBV7-8,TRBD1,TRBJ2-1,CASSDRDSNNEQFF,TGTGCCAGCAGCGACCGGGACAGCAACAATGAGCAGTTCTTC
-,TRBV7-6,-,TRBJ2-7,CASSLDGSPRGEQYF,TGTGCCAGCAGCTTAGACGGCAGCCCCAGGGGTGAGCAGTACTTC
-,TRBV5-6,TRBD1,TRBJ2-7,CASSPGQGGLELLYEQYF,TGTGCCAGCAGCCCAGGACAGGGGGGGCTTGAACTCCTCTACGAGCAGTACTTC
few,TRBV13,-,TRBJ1-1,CASSSGGPTFF,TGTGCCAGCAGCTCCGGCGGCCCTACTTTCTTT
few,TRBV16,-,TRBJ1-1,CASSQSAGNTEAFF,TGTGCCAGCAGCCAATCGGCCGGGAACACTGAAGCTTTCTTT
-,TRBV7-6,TRBD2,TRBJ2-1,CASSRSGMGEGYNEQFF,TGTGCCAGCAGCCGGAGTGGGATGGGGGAGGGCTACAATGAGCAGTTCTTC
few,TRBV6-9,TRBD2,TRBJ2-3,CASSSPGLAGGDTQYF,TGTGCCAGCAGTTCCCCCGGACTAGCGGGAGGGGATACGCAGTATTTT
-,TRBV10-3,-,TRBJ2-7,CAISESRASYEQYF,TGTGCCATCAGTGAGTCGCGGGCATCCTACGAGCAGTACTTC
-,TRBV5-1,TRBD1,TRBJ2-7,CASSLAPGQGSYEQYF,TGCGCCAGCAGCTTGGCTCCGGGACAGGGGTCCTACGAGCAGTACTTC
-,TRBV4-3,-,TRBJ2-1,CASSQDLARQSNNEQFF,TGCGCCAGCAGCCAAGATCTAGCCCGTCAGTCCAACAATGAGCAGTTCTTC
few,TRBV28,TRBD2,TRBJ2-1,CASNTLWTRSHNEQFF,TGTGCCAGCAACACGCTGTGGACTAGGTCCCACAATGAGCAGTTCTTC
many,TRBV29-1,-,TRBJ2-7,CSVVLRSYEQYF,TGCAGCGTTGTACTCAGAAGCTACGAGCAGTACTTC
-,TRBV12-3/TRBV12-4,TRBD2,TRBJ2-1,CASSGTSFYNEQFF,TGTGCCAGCAGTGGGACTAGCTTTTACAATGAGCAGTTCTTC
few,TRBV7-9,-,TRBJ2-5,CASSSELETQYF,TGTGCCAGCAGCTCCGAACTAGAGACCCAGTACTTC
few,TRBV6-2/TRBV6-3,TRBD1,TRBJ2-3,CASSLRTGGIDTQYF,TGTGCCAGCAGCTTACGGACAGGGGGAATAGATACGCAGTATTTT
few,TRBV4-2,-,TRBJ2-2,CASSQNENTGELFF,TGTGCCAGCAGCCAAAACGAGAACACCGGGGAGCTGTTTTTT
few,TRBV5-5,TRBD1,TRBJ2-1,CASSLARTGGWNEQFF,TGTGCCAGCAGCTTGGCTCGGACAGGGGGCTGGAATGAGCAGTTCTTC
few,TRBV12-3/TRBV12-4,-,TRBJ1-5,CASSFSLEENQPQHF,TGTGCCAGCAGTTTTAGTTTAGAAGAAAATCAGCCCCAGCATTTT
-,TRBV7-9,-,TRBJ1-1,CASSLDPGLGGTEAFF,TGTGCCAGCAGCTTAGATCCGGGACTCGGGGGCACTGAAGCTTTCTTT
few,TRBV29-1,TRBD1,TRBJ1-2,CSVVGDRGNYGYTF,TGCAGCGTTGTTGGGGACAGGGGTAACTATGGCTACACCTTC
-,TRBV6-5,-,TRBJ2-5,CASGDYQETQYF,TGTGCCAGCGGGGACTACCAAGAGACCCAGTACTTC
many,TRBV29-1,TRBD1,TRBJ2-7,CSVAETGGIYEQYF,TGCAGCGTTGCGGAGACAGGGGGCATTTACGAGCAGTACTTC
-,TRBV5-5,-,TRBJ2-1,CASKHLPLYNEQFF,TGTGCCAGCAAACACTTACCCCTCTACAATGAGCAGTTCTTC
few,TRBV9,-,TRBJ2-7,CASSVTNGGRYGEQYF,TGTGCCAGCAGCGTCACCAACGGGGGTCGGTACGGGGAGCAGTACTTC
few,TRBV7-7,-,TRBJ2-1,CASSLAGEASYNEQFF,TGTGCTAGCAGCTTAGCTGGGGAGGCCTCCTACAATGAGCAGTTCTTC
-,TRBV3-1,-,TRBJ2-5,CASSPDWGEGTQYF,TGTGCCAGCAGCCCCGATTGGGGGGAAGGGACCCAGTACTTC
-,TRBV3-1,-,TRBJ2-6,CASSQISGANVLTF,TGTGCCAGCAGCCAAATCTCTGGGGCCAACGTCCTGACTTTC
few,TRBV6-5,-,TRBJ2-5,CASSYSRGAPPETQYF,TGTGCCAGCAGTTACTCGCGCGGCGCTCCTCCAGAGACCCAGTACTTC
-,TRBV9,-,TRBJ2-3,CASSQGDGPINTDTQYF,TGTGCCAGCAGCCAGGGAGACGGCCCCATTAACACAGATACGCAGTATTTT
many,TRBV12-3/TRBV12-4,-,TRBJ2-7,CASSTTLTPYEQYF,TGTGCCAGCTCAACCACTCTCACACCCTACGAGCAGTACTTC
few,TRBV5-1,TRBD1,TRBJ2-3,CASSPWDRTTDTQYF,TGCGCCAGCAGCCCCTGGGACAGGACCACAGATACGCAGTATTTT
-,TRBV4-1,-,TRBJ1-6,CASSQDKAGTLHF,TGCGCCAGCAGCCAAGATAAAGCAGGGACCCTCCACTTT
-,TRBV5-1,-,TRBJ2-7,CASRDPAYEQYF,TGCGCCAGCAGAGACCCGGCCTACGAGCAGTACTTC
-,TRBV27,-,TRBJ2-7,CASSPAVSYEQYF,TGTGCCAGCAGCCCGGCAGTTTCCTACGAGCAGTACTTC
many,TRBV6-5,TRBD2,TRBJ2-1,CASSYTGGGDEQFF,TGTGCCAGCAGTTATACGGGGGGGGGCGATGAGCAGTTCTTC
few,TRBV4-3,-,TRBJ2-7,CASSQDREIGEQYF,TGCGCCAGCAGCCAAGACAGGGAAATAGGAGAGCAGTACTTC
many,TRBV4-3,-,TRBJ2-7,CASSQAGYEQYF,TGCGCCAGCAGCCAAGCCGGCTACGAGCAGTACTTC
few,TRBV4-1,-,TRBJ1-4,CASSQDQGMPEKLFF,TGCGCCAGCAGCCAAGACCAGGGTATGCCCGAAAAACTGTTTTTT
-,TRBV4-1,-,TRBJ1-5,CASSPHAYDNQPQHF,TGCGCCAGCAGCCCCCATGCCTACGACAATCAGCCCCAGCATTTT
-,TRBV3-1,TRBD1,TRBJ1-1,CASSQDLQDRGAENTEAFF,TGTGCCAGCAGCCAAGATCTTCAGGACAGGGGAGCCGAGAACACTGAAGCTTTCTTT
few,TRBV9,TRBD1,TRBJ2-3,CASSVGDRGLDTQYF,TGTGCCAGCAGCGTAGGGGACAGGGGGCTAGATACGCAGTATTTT
many,TRBV10-2,TRBD2,TRBJ2-7,CASGGLAGAEQYF,TGCGCCAGCGGAGGACTAGCGGGAGCCGAGCAGTACTTC
-,TRBV29-1,-,TRBJ1-2,CSEGNPNYGYTF,TGCAGCGAGGGCAATCCTAACTATGGCTACACCTTC
-,TRBV21-1,-,TRBJ1-6,CASSKSSGAGDNSPLHF,TGTGCCAGCAGCAAATCGTCCGGGGCAGGGGATAATTCACCCCTCCACTTT